What follows are 17 T cell receptor beta chains derived from one specimen sequenced in a study of patients and donors after allogeneic stem cell transplantation (dated by TCRdb to about 2020). The method behind the library was RT-PCR. Sequencing was carried out with a NextSeq 550. The public reads were run again by TCRdb, first through fastp at Q25 and then through MiXCR, and only productive beta chains were kept. A single entry per CDR3 protein holds the most common genes and DNA from its merged rows. For this sample the table gives about 40,000 distinct CDR3 sequences, of which under 35% were detected only once. The ten biggest clones cover roughly 78% of the sample. The sample was blood, either unsorted or a sorted T cell fraction (not recorded which). These receptor sequences come from a human donor who was either an allogeneic HSCT recipient or a stem cell or donor lymphocyte infusion donor (not recorded which). It is not recorded whose cells these are; they may come from a transplant donor.

This clonotype came up a few times. This chain links TRBV5-1 with TRBJ2-3; 13 bases are shared with TRBD2. Per germline, CDR1 SGHRS and CDR2 YFSETQ. CDR3 size: 16 residues. Trimming at V came to 3 bases and at J to 6 bases, leaving 7 bases not matched to a gene. The DNA of the CDR3 is TGCGCCAGCAGCTCAGGACTAGCGGGAGTAGCGGATACGCAGTATTTT. Protein product: CASSSGLAGVADTQYF.

This clonotype has more than one count but fewer than ten. This sequence joins TRBV6-2 or TRBV6-3 and TRBJ2-3, with a possible D match to TRBD1 (5 bases). The length of the CDR3 is 14 residues. CDR1 is MNHEY and CDR2 is SVGEGT in the germline V gene. Trimming shortened V by 10 bases and J by 5 bases, and 19 bases separated the two germline ends. The CDR3 loop is CATTLTVLRDTQYF. Written as DNA, the CDR3 is TGTGCCACCACCTTGACAGTCCTTCGAGATACGCAGTATTTT.

A few counts support this clonotype. The rearrangement uses TRBV20-1 and TRBJ1-2; unclear D gene. The CDR3 contains 12 residues. Germline CDR1 is DFQATT and CDR2 is SNEGSKA (reference sequence). V lost 3 bases and J lost 4, with 9 bases in between. This CDR3 is CSASHDTYGYTF. As DNA, the CDR3 is TGCAGTGCTAGCCACGACACCTATGGCTACACCTTC.

The rearrangement joins TRBV4-1 to TRBJ2-2, with D hard to call. Trimming removed 2 bases at V and 1 base at J, with 8 bases between. Per germline, CDR1 MGHRA and CDR2 YSYEKL. The CDR3 length is 15 residues. The CDR3 nucleotides read TGCGCCAGCAGCCAACCGCGTCTGAACACCGGGGAGCTGTTTTTT. Translation: CASSQPRLNTGELFF.

The V and J genes are TRBV14 and TRBJ2-1; D is possibly TRBD2 (5 bases). From germline, CDR1 is SGHDN and CDR2 FVKESK. V lost 4 bases, J lost 9 bases, and 19 bases lay in between. The CDR3 has 15 residues. The CDR3 DNA is TGTGCCAGCAGCCGCCTGGAGCTAGCAAGCACTGAGCAGTTCTTC. Translation gives CASSRLELASTEQFF.

Only a few counts were recorded for this clonotype. This chain uses TRBV20-1 with TRBJ1-5, with D tentatively TRBD1 (6 bases). Germline CDR1 DFQATT, CDR2 SNEGSKA (reference sequence). CDR3 length: 14 residues. Deletions cut 6 bases from V and 6 bases from J, with 18 bases between. As DNA, the CDR3 is TGCAGTGCCGCAGCTCAGGGGAGTCGTCAGCCCCAGCATTTT. This gives the protein CSAAAQGSRQPQHF.

This clonotype has just a few counts. The V and J genes are TRBV12-3 or TRBV12-4 and TRBJ1-1; TRBD1 agrees at 10 bases. V lost 7 bases and J lost 1; bases outside the gene matches: 18. This CDR3 has 19 amino acids. The CDR3 DNA is TGTGCCAGCATTCACCGGGACAGGGGAGGGTTAGTGGGGAACACTGAAGCTTTCTTT. It specifies CASIHRDRGGLVGNTEAFF.

The sample holds a few counts of this clonotype. The J gene is TRBJ2-7, the V gene TRBV29-1; a possible D gene is TRBD2 (5 bases). Germline V gives CDR1 SQVTM, CDR2 ANQGSEA. This CDR3 comprises 11 residues. V lost 2 bases, J lost 4 bases, and 6 bases lay in between. CDR3 sequence (DNA): TGCAGCGTTGAACGGGATTACGAGCAGTACTTC. The encoded protein is CSVERDYEQYF.

The chain recombines TRBV12-3 or TRBV12-4 with TRBJ2-3; D assignment may be TRBD1 or TRBD2 (5 bases each). CDR3 length equals 14 residues. V was cut by 3 bases and J by 3 bases, with 10 bases left in between. The CDR3 DNA sequence: TGTGCCAGCAGTTTTATGGGACCGACAGATACGCAGTATTTT. Residues: CASSFMGPTDTQYF.

This sequence joins TRBV6-2 or TRBV6-3 and TRBJ2-3, with TRBD1 as a possible D gene (6 bases). V lost 11 bases, J lost 2 bases, and 20 bases lay in between. This CDR3 region has 15 residues. CDR1 and CDR2 (germline): MNHEY, SVGEGT. The CDR3 is CAGGPGDLITDTQYF. The DNA for the CDR3 is TGTGCCGGCGGTCCAGGGGATTTAATCACAGATACGCAGTATTTT.

The chain combines TRBV7-9 with TRBJ1-4; 9 bases line up with TRBD1. Germline trimming cut 5 bases from V and 3 bases from J; bases unmatched to any gene: 4. From germline, CDR1 is SEHNR and CDR2 FQNEAQ (reference sequence). The CDR3 length is 15 residues. This CDR3 is CASSPGTGPNEKLFF. CDR3 nucleotide sequence: TGTGCCAGCAGCCCCGGGACAGGGCCTAATGAAAAACTGTTTTTT.

This clonotype was counted between two and nine times. This CDR3 reads CASSLGLAETQYF. CDR3 in DNA: TGTGCCAGCAGCTTAGGGCTAGCGGAGACCCAGTACTTC. This chain joins TRBV7-2 and TRBJ2-5; D might be TRBD2 (6 bases). The V end was cut by 1 base, the J end by 5 bases, with 8 bases between. From germline, CDR1 is SGHTA and CDR2 FQGNSA. The CDR3 is 13 amino acids.

This clonotype was counted a few times. This chain uses TRBV4-3 with TRBJ1-2; 8 positions agree with TRBD1. Germline CDR1 reads LGHNA; CDR2 reads YSLEER. Trimming at V came to 5 bases and at J to 6 bases, leaving 8 bases not matched to a gene. The CDR3 totals 14 residues. CDR3 coding DNA: TGCGCCAGCAGCATAGCAGGGGGCAGCGATGGCTACACCTTC. This translates into CASSIAGGSDGYTF.

This clonotype has more than one count but fewer than ten. This chain uses TRBV10-3 with TRBJ1-3; 8 bases match TRBD1. Per germline, CDR1 ENHRY and CDR2 SYGVKD. The length of the CDR3 is 16 residues. The V gene end was trimmed by 5 bases and the J gene end by 0 bases; junction bases not matched to a gene: 6. The CDR3: CAISYSDRDSGNTIYF. CDR3 DNA sequence: TGTGCCATCAGTTACTCGGACAGGGACTCTGGAAACACCATATATTTT.

The chain carries TRBV30 and TRBJ1-4; D unresolved. CDR3 length: 13 amino acids. Germline-derived CDR1 and CDR2 are GTSNPN and SVGIG (reference sequence). Trimming pared 5 bases from V and 4 bases from J, leaving 11 bases between. The DNA for the CDR3 is TGTGCCTGGTCCGGGATCCATAATGAAAAACTGTTTTTT. This encodes CAWSGIHNEKLFF.

This clonotype was detected only a few times. V and J are TRBV20-1 and TRBJ1-1; 7 nucleotides agree with TRBD1. Trimming at V came to 3 bases and at J to 5 bases, leaving 3 bases not matched to a gene. CDR1 is DFQATT, CDR2 SNEGSKA, per germline (reference sequence). The CDR3 has 12 amino acids. The CDR3 DNA sequence: TGCAGTGCTAGGACAGGGAGTACTGAAGCTTTCTTT. It translates to CSARTGSTEAFF.

This clonotype was found a few times. CDR3 nucleotides: TGTGCCAGCAGCGGTCTGACAGGGGACGAGCAGTACTTC. It yields the protein CASSGLTGDEQYF. The V gene is TRBV21-1, the J gene TRBJ2-7; the table's D call TRBD1 went unverified against the DNA. TRBV21-1 is classified as a pseudogene. This CDR3 has 13 residues.